This passage covers 15 T cell receptor beta chains from one sample sequenced in a study of cytomegalovirus exposure and HLA in healthy donors. The PCR contained 60 Vbeta and 13 Jbeta primers. Sequenced by immunoSEQ multiplex PCR; TCRdb stores in-frame clones only, minus some. The sample lists approximately 110,000 clones; over 65% were seen once. The sequenced sample consisted of PBMCs. The receptors come from a woman under 40 in good health and CMV-seropositive.

The sample holds a few counts of this clone. V gene TRBV27 combines with J gene TRBJ2-1, with D perhaps TRBD2 (6 bases). Germline V gives CDR1 MNHEY, CDR2 SMNVEV (reference sequence). The CDR3 sequence is 15 residues long. Trimming pared 3 bases from V and 3 bases from J, leaving 12 bases between. The CDR3 protein is CASSFRGNLYNEQFF. The CDR3 DNA reads TGTGCCAGCAGTTTTCGGGGGAATCTCTACAATGAGCAGTTCTTC.

The chain recombines TRBV19 with TRBJ1-2; D is perhaps TRBD1 (5 bases). The germline V gene encodes CDR1 LNHDA and CDR2 SQIVND (reference sequence). The CDR3 totals 13 residues. Trimming removed 2 bases from V and 4 bases from J, with 8 bases in between. CDR3 in amino acids: CASSIQGTYGYTF. Written as DNA, the CDR3 is TGTGCCAGTAGTATACAGGGTACCTATGGCTACACCTTC.

The CDR3 region has the DNA TGTGCCAGCAGCACGACTAGCGGGCAAGAGACCCAGTACTTC. It specifies CASSTTSGQETQYF. The chain couples TRBV11-2 to TRBJ2-5; 10 bases agree with TRBD2. Per the germline V gene, CDR1 is SGHAT and CDR2 is FQNNGV. There are 14 residues in the CDR3. J lost 2 bases, V lost 5 bases, and 2 bases had no gene match.

J is TRBJ2-3 and V is TRBV29-1; 7 positions agree with TRBD1. Trimming at V came to 2 bases and at J to 4 bases, leaving 6 bases not matched to a gene. CDR3 length: 14 residues. The germline V gene encodes CDR1 SQVTM and CDR2 ANQGSEA. The CDR3 DNA is TGCAGCGTTGAAAGACAGGGTCGGGCAGATACGCAGTATTTT. As protein: CSVERQGRADTQYF.

The rearrangement uses TRBV28 and TRBJ2-5; perhaps TRBD2 as D (6 bases). Trimming cost V 7 bases and J 5 bases, with 14 bases left between them. Germline values: CDR1 MDHEN, CDR2 SYDVKM. This CDR3 is built from 13 residues. The CDR3 sequence: CASKIGGKETQYF. CDR3 coding DNA: TGTGCCAGCAAAATTGGAGGGAAGGAGACCCAGTACTTC.

This chain links TRBV30 with TRBJ1-2, with TRBD1 as a possible D gene (5 bases). This CDR3 comprises 14 residues. CDR1 and CDR2 from the germline V gene are GTSNPN and SVGIG (reference sequence). V gave up 1 base and J gave up 2 bases, with 11 bases separating them. The CDR3 reads CAWSGRRQNYGYTF. The DNA of the CDR3 is TGTGCCTGGAGTGGTCGTCGACAGAACTATGGCTACACCTTC.

The J gene is TRBJ2-3, the V gene TRBV5-1; 10 bases align to TRBD2. The CDR3 contains 14 residues. Looked up from germline, CDR1 is SGHRS and CDR2 is YFSETQ. After removal of 5 bases from V and 6 bases from J, the junction contained 6 bases not matched to a gene. CDR3 protein: CASSTSGGVDTQYF. CDR3 sequence (DNA): TGCGCCAGCAGTACCAGCGGGGGGGTTGATACGCAGTATTTT.

A few counts support this clone. This sequence joins TRBV23-1 and TRBJ2-1; 11 nucleotides agree with TRBD2. TRBV23-1 is an ORF for which the function is uncertain. Unmatched junction bases numbered 8, after V lost 2 bases and J lost 14 bases. The CDR3 is 14 amino acids. CDR3 residues: CASSQGLAGGLKFF. The CDR3 bases are TGCGCCAGCAGTCAAGGATTAGCGGGGGGGCTCAAGTTCTTC.

This clone was seen only a few times. The genes are TRBV19 and TRBJ1-3; the D gene is possibly TRBD1 (5 bases). Trimming cost V 7 bases and J 0 bases, with 13 bases left between them. The germline CDR1 and CDR2 sequences are LNHDA and SQIVND (reference sequence). The CDR3 has 15 residues. CDR3 bases: TGTGCCAGTATGTCTAGGGGAAGCTCTGGAAACACCATATATTTT. It translates to CASMSRGSSGNTIYF.

The CDR3 reads CASSPPGTGAYEQYF. The CDR3 bases are TGTGCCAGCAGCCCCCCCGGGACAGGTGCCTACGAGCAGTACTTC. V gene TRBV6-4 combines with J gene TRBJ2-7; 8 nucleotides line up with TRBD1. V was pared by 6 bases and J by 2 bases, with 9 bases of the junction left unmatched. The CDR3 spans 15 residues. Germline assignment: CDR1 MRHNA and CDR2 SNTAGT.

The rearrangement uses TRBV13 and TRBJ1-4; a weak D match, TRBD1 (6 bases). V shed 0 bases and J shed 8 bases, with 13 bases lying between them. Germline CDR1 is PRHDT and CDR2 is FYEKMQ (reference sequence). The CDR3 covers 15 residues. The CDR3 sequence: CASSLGGAMREKLFF. The CDR3 DNA reads as TGTGCCAGCAGCTTAGGGGGGGCGATGAGGGAAAAACTGTTTTTT.

V is TRBV30 and J is TRBJ2-7; 7 bases are shared with TRBD2. The CDR3 has 15 amino acids. J gave up 2 bases and V 0 bases, and 7 bases lay outside the gene matches. The germline CDR1 and CDR2 sequences are GTSNPN and SVGIG (reference sequence). As DNA, the CDR3 is TGTGCCTGGAGTGTAGTCGAGCGGGGACCCTACGAGCAGTACTTC. Translation: CAWSVVERGPYEQYF.

The gene calls are TRBV11-1 and TRBJ1-1, with D maybe TRBD1 (6 bases). The CDR3 is made up of 16 amino acids. V lost 1 base to trimming and J lost 4 bases, with 16 bases between them. Germline assignment: CDR1 SGHAT and CDR2 FQDESV (reference sequence). Written as DNA, the CDR3 is TGTGCCAGCAGCTTAGGTACAGGGTCCTCGACCACTGAAGCTTTCTTT. This codes for CASSLGTGSSTTEAFF. The variable domain in full, completed from reference TRBV11-1 and TRBJ1-1, reads EAEVAQSPRYKITEKSQAVAFWCDPISGHATLYWYRQILGQGPELLVQFQDESVVDDSQLPKDRFSAERLKGVDSTLKIQPAELGDSAMYLCASSLGTGSSTTEAFFGQGTRLTVV.

The V and J genes are TRBV19 and TRBJ2-3; 8 bases fit TRBD2. The CDR3 loop spans 16 amino acids. CDR1 and CDR2 (germline): LNHDA, SQIVND (reference sequence). V shed 5 bases and J 2 bases; nucleotides not matched to a gene: 9. CDR3 protein: CASSEGGGRFTDTQYF. The CDR3 coding sequence is TGTGCCAGTAGTGAAGGAGGCGGGAGGTTCACAGATACGCAGTATTTT. Full variable domain (rest looked up from reference TRBV19 and TRBJ2-3): DGGITQSPKYLFRKEGQNVTLSCEQNLNHDAMYWYRQDPGQGLRLIYYSQIVNDFQKGDIAEGYSVSREKKESFPLTVTSAQKNPTAFYLCASSEGGGRFTDTQYFGPGTRLTVL.

The chain combines TRBV7-9 with TRBJ2-5; possibly TRBD2 for D (7 bases). The V and J ends lost 4 bases and 5 bases respectively, with 11 bases between them. In germline, CDR1 is SEHNR, CDR2 FQNEAQ (reference sequence). The CDR3 runs 13 residues. The CDR3 reads CASSSAGAETQYF. CDR3 bases: TGTGCCAGCAGCTCGGCGGGGGCGGAGACCCAGTACTTC.